This TCR beta chain originates from a study of blood T cell repertoires in COVID-19. Measured with immunoSEQ multiplex PCR; TCRdb has only the in-frame clones, and not every one. In the table there are just under 350,000 clones, around 83% of which are singletons. Germline CDR1 reads LGHDT; CDR2 reads YNNKEL (reference sequence). V was cut by 8 bases and J by 7 bases, with 8 bases left in between. This CDR3 has 11 amino acids. The clonotype comes from a man aged 30 to 45 with active or convalescent COVID-19. The specimen was peripheral blood. The genes are TRBV3-1 (or the pseudogene TRBV3-2) and TRBJ2-2; no reliable D call. The CDR3: CASSSYGELFF. DNA of the CDR3: TGTGCCAGCTCCTCTTACGGGGAGCTGTTTTTT.